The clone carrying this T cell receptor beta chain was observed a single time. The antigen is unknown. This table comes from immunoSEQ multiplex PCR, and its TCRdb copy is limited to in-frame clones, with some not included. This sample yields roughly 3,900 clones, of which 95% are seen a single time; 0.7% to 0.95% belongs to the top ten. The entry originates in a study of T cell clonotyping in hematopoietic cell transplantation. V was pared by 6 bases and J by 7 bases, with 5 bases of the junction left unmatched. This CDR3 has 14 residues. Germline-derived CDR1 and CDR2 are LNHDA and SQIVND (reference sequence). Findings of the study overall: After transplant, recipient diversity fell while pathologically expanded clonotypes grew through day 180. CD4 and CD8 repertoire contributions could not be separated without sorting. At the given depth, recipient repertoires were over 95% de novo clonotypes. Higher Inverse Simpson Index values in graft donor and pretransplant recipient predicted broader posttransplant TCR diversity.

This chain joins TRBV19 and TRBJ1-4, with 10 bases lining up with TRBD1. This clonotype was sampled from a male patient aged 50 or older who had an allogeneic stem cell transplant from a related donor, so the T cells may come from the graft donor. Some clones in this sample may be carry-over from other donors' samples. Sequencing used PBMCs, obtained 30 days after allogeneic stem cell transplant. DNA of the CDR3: TGTGCCAGTAGATCCGGGACAGGGGTTGAAAAACTGTTTTTT. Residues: CASRSGTGVEKLFF.